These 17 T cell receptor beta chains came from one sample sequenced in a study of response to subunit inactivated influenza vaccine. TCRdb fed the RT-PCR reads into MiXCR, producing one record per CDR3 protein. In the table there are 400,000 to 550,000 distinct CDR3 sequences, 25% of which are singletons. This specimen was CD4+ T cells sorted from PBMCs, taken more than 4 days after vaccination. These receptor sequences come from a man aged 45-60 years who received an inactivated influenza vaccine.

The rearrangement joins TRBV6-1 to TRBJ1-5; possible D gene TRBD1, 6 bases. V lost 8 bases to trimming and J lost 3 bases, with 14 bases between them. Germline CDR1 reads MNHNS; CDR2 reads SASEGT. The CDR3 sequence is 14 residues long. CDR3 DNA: TGTGCCAGCGACTTCGACAGGAACAATCAGCCCCAGCATTTT. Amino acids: CASDFDRNNQPQHF.

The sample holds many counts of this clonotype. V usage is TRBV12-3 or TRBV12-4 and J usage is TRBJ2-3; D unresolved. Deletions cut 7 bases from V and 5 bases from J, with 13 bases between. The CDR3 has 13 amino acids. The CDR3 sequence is CASNINGVDTQYF. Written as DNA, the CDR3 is TGTGCCAGCAATATTAATGGGGTAGATACGCAGTATTTT.

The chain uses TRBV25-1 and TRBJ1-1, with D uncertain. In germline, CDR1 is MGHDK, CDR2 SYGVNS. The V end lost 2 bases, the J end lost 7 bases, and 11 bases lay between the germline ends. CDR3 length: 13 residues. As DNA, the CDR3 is TGTGCCAGCAGTGAAATTGTCCGGGGTGAAGCTTTCTTT. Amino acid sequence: CASSEIVRGEAFF.

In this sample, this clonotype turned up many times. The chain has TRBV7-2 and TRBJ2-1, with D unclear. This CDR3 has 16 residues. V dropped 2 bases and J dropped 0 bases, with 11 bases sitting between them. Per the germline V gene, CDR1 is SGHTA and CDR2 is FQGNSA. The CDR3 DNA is TGTGCCAGCAGCTTAACGCCGGTTAGCTCCTACAATGAGCAGTTCTTC. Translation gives CASSLTPVSSYNEQFF.

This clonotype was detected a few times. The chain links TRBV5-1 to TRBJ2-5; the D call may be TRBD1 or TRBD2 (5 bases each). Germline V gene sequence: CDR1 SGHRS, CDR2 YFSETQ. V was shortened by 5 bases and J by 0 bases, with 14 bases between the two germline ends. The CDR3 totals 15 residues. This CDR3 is CASRPGTAYQETQYF. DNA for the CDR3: TGCGCCAGCAGACCCGGGACGGCGTACCAAGAGACCCAGTACTTC.

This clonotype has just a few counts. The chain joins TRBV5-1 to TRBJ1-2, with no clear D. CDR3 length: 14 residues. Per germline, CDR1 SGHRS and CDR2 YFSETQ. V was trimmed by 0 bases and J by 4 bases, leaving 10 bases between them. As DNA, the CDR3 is TGCGCCAGCAGCTTGGCCCTGGGCACCTATGGCTACACCTTC. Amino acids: CASSLALGTYGYTF.

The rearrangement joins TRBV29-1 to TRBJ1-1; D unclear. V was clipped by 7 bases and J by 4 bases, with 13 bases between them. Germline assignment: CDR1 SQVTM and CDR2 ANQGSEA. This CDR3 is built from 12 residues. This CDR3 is CSAHQLITEAFF. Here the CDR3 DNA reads TGCAGCGCCCACCAACTGATCACTGAAGCTTTCTTT. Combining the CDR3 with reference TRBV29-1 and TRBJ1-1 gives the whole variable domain SAVISQKPSRDICQRGTSLTIQCQVDSQVTMMFWYRQQPGQSLTLIATANQGSEATYESGFVIDKFPISRPNLTFSTLTVSNMSPEDSSIYLCSAHQLITEAFFGQGTRLTVV.

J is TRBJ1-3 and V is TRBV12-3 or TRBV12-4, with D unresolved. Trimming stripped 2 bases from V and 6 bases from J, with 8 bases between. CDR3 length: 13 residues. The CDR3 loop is CASSLSRPNTIYF. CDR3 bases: TGTGCCAGCAGTTTAAGCAGGCCAAACACCATATATTTT.

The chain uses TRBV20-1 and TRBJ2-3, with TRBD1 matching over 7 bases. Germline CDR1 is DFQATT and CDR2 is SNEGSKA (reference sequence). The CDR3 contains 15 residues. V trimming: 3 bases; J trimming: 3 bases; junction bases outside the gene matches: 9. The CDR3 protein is CSARNQDRLTDTQYF. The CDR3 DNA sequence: TGCAGTGCTAGGAATCAGGACAGGCTTACAGATACGCAGTATTTT.

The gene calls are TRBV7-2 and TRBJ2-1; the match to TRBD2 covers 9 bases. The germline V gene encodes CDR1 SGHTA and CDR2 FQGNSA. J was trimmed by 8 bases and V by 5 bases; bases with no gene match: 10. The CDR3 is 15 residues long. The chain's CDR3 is CASSTSGRRGDEQFF. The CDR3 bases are TGTGCCAGCAGCACGAGCGGGAGGCGGGGGGATGAGCAGTTCTTC.

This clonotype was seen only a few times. In DNA, the CDR3 is TGTGCCACCAGTGATCCATCTCAGGGGGCTTGGGAGACCCAGTACTTC. Its translation: CATSDPSQGAWETQYF. This chain connects TRBV24-1 to TRBJ2-5; 8 positions agree with TRBD1. CDR1 KGHDR and CDR2 SFDVKD come from the germline V gene. This CDR3 comprises 16 residues. V was clipped by 3 bases and J by 5 bases; unmatched bases: 10.

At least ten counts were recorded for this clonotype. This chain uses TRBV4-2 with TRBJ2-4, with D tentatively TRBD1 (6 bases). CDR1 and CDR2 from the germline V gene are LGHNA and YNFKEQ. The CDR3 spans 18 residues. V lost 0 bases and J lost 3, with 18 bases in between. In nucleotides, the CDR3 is TGTGCCAGCAGCCAAGAGAAGGGAACAGGGAATTACAAAAACATTCAGTACTTC. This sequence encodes CASSQEKGTGNYKNIQYF.

This CDR3 is CATSEIQGGPTFF. CDR3 sequence (DNA): TGTGCCACCAGTGAGATACAGGGGGGACCCACCTTCTTT. This chain links TRBV24-1 with TRBJ1-1; the match to TRBD1 covers 8 bases. The ends lost 4 bases at V and 14 bases at J; junction bases unmatched: 11. In germline, CDR1 is KGHDR, CDR2 SFDVKD. CDR3 length: 13 amino acids.

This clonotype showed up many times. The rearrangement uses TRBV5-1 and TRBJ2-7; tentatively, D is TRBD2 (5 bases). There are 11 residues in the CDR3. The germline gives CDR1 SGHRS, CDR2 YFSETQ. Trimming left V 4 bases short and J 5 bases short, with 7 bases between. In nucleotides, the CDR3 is TGCGCCAGCAGCCTGAGGGACGAGCAGTACTTC. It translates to CASSLRDEQYF. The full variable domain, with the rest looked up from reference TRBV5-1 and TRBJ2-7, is KAGVTQTPRYLIKTRGQQVTLSCSPISGHRSVSWYQQTPGQGLQFLFEYFSETQRNKGNFPGRFSGRQFSNSRSEMNVSTLELGDSALYLCASSLRDEQYFGPGTRLTVT.

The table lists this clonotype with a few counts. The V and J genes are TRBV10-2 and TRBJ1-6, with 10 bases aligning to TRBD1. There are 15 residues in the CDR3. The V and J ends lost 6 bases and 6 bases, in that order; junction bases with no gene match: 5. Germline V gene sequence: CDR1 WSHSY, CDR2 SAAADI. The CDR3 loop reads CASRPDRGLNSPLHF. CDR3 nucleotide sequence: TGCGCCAGCAGACCAGACAGGGGGCTTAATTCACCCCTCCACTTT.

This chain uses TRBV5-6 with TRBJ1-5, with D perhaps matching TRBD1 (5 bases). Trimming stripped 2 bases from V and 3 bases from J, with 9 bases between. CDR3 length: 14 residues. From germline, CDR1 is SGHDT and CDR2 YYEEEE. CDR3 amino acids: CASSFLGTNQPQHF. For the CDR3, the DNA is TGTGCCAGCAGCTTTCTGGGGACCAATCAGCCCCAGCATTTT. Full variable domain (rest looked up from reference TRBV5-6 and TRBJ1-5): DAGVTQSPTHLIKTRGQQVTLRCSPKSGHDTVSWYQQALGQGPQFIFQYYEEEERQRGNFPDRFSGHQFPNYSSELNVNALLLGDSALYLCASSFLGTNQPQHFGDGTRLSIL.

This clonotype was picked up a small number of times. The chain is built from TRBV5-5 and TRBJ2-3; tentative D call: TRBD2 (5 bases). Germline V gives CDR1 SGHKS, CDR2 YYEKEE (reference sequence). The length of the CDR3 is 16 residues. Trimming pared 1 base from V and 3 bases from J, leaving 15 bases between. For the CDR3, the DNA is TGTGCCAGCAGCTTGCGTTCTGGACTTAGTACAGATACGCAGTATTTT. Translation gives CASSLRSGLSTDTQYF.